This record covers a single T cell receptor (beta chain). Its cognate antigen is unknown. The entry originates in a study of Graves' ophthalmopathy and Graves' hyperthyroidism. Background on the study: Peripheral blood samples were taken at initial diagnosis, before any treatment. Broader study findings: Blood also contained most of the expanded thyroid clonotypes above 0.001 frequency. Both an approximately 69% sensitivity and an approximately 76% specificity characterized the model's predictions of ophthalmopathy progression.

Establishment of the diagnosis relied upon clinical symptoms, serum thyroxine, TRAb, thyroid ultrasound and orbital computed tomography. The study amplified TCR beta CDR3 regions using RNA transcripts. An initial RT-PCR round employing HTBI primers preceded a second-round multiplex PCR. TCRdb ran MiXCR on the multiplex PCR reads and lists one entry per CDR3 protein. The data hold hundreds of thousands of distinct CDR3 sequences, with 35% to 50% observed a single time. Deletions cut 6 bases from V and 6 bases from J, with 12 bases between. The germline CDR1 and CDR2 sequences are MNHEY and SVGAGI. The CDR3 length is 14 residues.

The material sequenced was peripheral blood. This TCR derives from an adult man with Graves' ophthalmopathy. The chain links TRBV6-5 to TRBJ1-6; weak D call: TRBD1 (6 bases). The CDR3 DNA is TGTGCCAGCAGGGCCGGACAGAGTAATTCACCCCTCCACTTT. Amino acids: CASRAGQSNSPLHF.